The TCR beta chain described here comes from a study of blood T cell repertoires in COVID-19. V shed 6 bases and J shed 1 base, with 15 bases lying between them. Germline assignment: CDR1 KGHSH and CDR2 LQKENI. The length of the CDR3 is 16 residues. The method was immunoSEQ multiplex PCR; TCRdb's version includes in-frame clones alone and lacks a portion of them. This sample has about 10,000 clones, with 89% found just once. The sequence was collected from a human donor in a cohort sampled during active COVID-19. The chain joins TRBV18 to TRBJ2-2, with D uncertain. The sequenced sample consisted of peripheral blood. The CDR3 protein is CASSRVFAGNTGELFF. CDR3 sequence (DNA): TGTGCCAGCTCCCGAGTTTTCGCAGGGAACACCGGGGAGCTGTTTTTT.